This T cell receptor (beta chain) appears in the sequencing data of a study of Tregs in tolerant kidney transplant recipients. Study as a whole: Mixed chimerism was transient after nonmyeloablative marrow transplants from related graft donors.

CD4+CD25+CD127- Tregs, CD4+CD25- non-Tregs, CD4 and CD8 cells were sorted. The method was immunoSEQ multiplex PCR; TCRdb's version includes in-frame clones alone and lacks a portion of them. Among about 110,000 clones listed, nearly 90% were seen once. The source was CD4+ T cells from blood, collected before the transplant. This clonotype was obtained from a human donor who received a combined kidney and bone marrow transplant.

Here the CDR3 DNA reads TGTGCGGGGGGGAGGCCCCAAGAGACCCAGTACTTC. Protein product: CAGGRPQETQYF. V is TRBV6-6 and J is TRBJ2-5, with 7 bases matching TRBD2. The V gene's germline CDR1 is MNHNY and CDR2 SVGAGI (reference sequence). The CDR3 has 12 residues.